One and the same sample provided the 7 T cell receptor beta chains below, sequenced in a study of OX40 agonist ivuxolimab in advanced cancers. The table came from immunoSEQ multiplex PCR; TCRdb's copy has only in-frame clones and leaves some out. The table lists roughly 8,700 clones, around 87% of them singletons. Here the sequenced sample was CD4+ or CD8+ T cells sorted from blood, taken in a trial of the OX40 agonist ivuxolimab. The source of these receptors is an adult with an advanced solid tumor such as melanoma, head and neck, liver or kidney cancer.

The rearrangement joins TRBV5-1 to TRBJ2-5; 7 nucleotides agree with TRBD1. The DNA end favors TRBJ2-7, so the J call may be wrong. The CDR3 has 13 residues. Germline V gene sequence: CDR1 SGHRS, CDR2 YFSETQ. The CDR3 DNA reads TGCGCCAGCAGTCCCACAGGGGACTACGAGCAGTACTTC. It translates to CASSPTGDYEQYF.

DNA for the CDR3: TGTGCCATCAGTGATGGGAAATTGATACCCGGGGAGCTGTTTTTT. Protein: CAISDGKLIPGELFF. The chain employs TRBV10-3 and TRBJ2-2; D remains unclear. Per the germline V gene, CDR1 is ENHRY and CDR2 is SYGVKD. Trimming pared 3 bases from V and 6 bases from J, leaving 14 bases between. This CDR3 has 15 residues.

This chain joins TRBV6-5 and TRBJ2-7, with D possibly TRBD1 on 8 matching bases. CDR1 and CDR2 from the germline V gene are MNHEY and SVGAGI. The CDR3 covers 13 residues. Trimming took off 6 bases at V and 6 bases at J, with 15 bases between the two ends. The CDR3 DNA follows: TGTGCCAGCAGGCTGGACAGGGAGGGCGAGCAGTACGTC. Translation gives CASRLDREGEQYV.

This clone was found once. This chain links TRBV2 with TRBJ1-6, with a tentative D call TRBD1 (6 bases). CDR3 length equals 16 residues. The V end lost 5 bases, the J end lost 7 bases, and 18 bases lay between the germline ends. The germline gives CDR1 SNHLY, CDR2 FYNNEI. CDR3: CASSPSRGGGNSPLHF. CDR3 bases: TGTGCCAGCAGTCCCTCGAGAGGGGGTGGAAATTCACCCCTCCACTTT.

The chain combines TRBV7-2 with TRBJ1-2; no definite D call. The CDR3 length is 13 residues. The germline V gene has CDR1 SGHTA and CDR2 FQGNSA. The ends were cut back, 2 bases at V and 5 bases at J, with 9 bases in the middle. CDR3 sequence reads: CASSLPQTYGYTF. CDR3 DNA sequence: TGTGCCAGCAGCTTACCACAGACTTATGGCTACACCTTC.

This chain links TRBV7-8 with TRBJ2-4; 7 positions agree with TRBD1. The CDR3 contains 14 residues. V was clipped by 0 bases and J by 6 bases; unmatched bases: 2. Germline CDR1 and CDR2: SGHVS and FQNEAQ. The chain's CDR3 is CASSLAGQRNIQYF. CDR3 coding DNA: TGTGCCAGCAGCTTAGCGGGACAGAGAAACATTCAGTACTTC.

V and J are TRBV2 and TRBJ2-3, with 8 positions matching TRBD2. Per germline, CDR1 SNHLY and CDR2 FYNNEI. Unmatched junction bases numbered 12, after V lost 9 bases and J lost 4 bases. The CDR3 totals 15 residues. The CDR3 here is CARAPGLARADTQYF. The CDR3 bases are TGTGCCAGGGCCCCAGGACTAGCCCGGGCAGATACGCAGTATTTT.